This TCR beta chain was documented in a study of PD-L1 blockade in urothelial cancer. Study at large: Patients had received 0 to 3 prior chemotherapy regimens. The researchers analyzed blood 3 weeks (second dose) and 6 weeks after treatment start.

Germline assignment: CDR1 SGHTA and CDR2 FQGNSA. Trimming left V 5 bases short and J 0 bases short, with 5 bases between. CDR3 length equals 12 residues. Profiled with immunoSEQ multiplex PCR; TCRdb holds only in-frame clones, not every one. The sample includes some 80,000 clones, 85% of them seen just once. Indicated time point: pretreatment peripheral blood. This material consisted of PBMCs, taken around atezolizumab (anti-PD-L1) treatment. This chain links TRBV7-2 with TRBJ2-7; D not resolved. The TCR comes from a man aged 35 to 55 with urothelial cancer. The CDR3 reads CASSPSSYEQYF. DNA for the CDR3: TGTGCCAGCAGCCCCAGCTCCTACGAGCAGTACTTC.